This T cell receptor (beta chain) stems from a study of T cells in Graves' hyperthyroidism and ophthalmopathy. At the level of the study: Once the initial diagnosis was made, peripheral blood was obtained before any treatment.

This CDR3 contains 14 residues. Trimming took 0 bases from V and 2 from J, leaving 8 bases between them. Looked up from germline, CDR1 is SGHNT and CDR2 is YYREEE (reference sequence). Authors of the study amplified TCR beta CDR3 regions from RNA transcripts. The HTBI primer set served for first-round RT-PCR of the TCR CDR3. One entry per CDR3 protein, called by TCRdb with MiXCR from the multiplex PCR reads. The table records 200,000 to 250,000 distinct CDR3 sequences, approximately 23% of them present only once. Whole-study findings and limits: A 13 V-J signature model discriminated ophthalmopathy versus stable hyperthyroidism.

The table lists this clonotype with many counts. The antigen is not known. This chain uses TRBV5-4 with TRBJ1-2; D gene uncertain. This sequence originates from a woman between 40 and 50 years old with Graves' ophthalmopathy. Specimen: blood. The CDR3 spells CASSLESRNYGYTF. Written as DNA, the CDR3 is TGTGCCAGCAGCTTGGAGAGCAGAAACTATGGCTACACCTTC.